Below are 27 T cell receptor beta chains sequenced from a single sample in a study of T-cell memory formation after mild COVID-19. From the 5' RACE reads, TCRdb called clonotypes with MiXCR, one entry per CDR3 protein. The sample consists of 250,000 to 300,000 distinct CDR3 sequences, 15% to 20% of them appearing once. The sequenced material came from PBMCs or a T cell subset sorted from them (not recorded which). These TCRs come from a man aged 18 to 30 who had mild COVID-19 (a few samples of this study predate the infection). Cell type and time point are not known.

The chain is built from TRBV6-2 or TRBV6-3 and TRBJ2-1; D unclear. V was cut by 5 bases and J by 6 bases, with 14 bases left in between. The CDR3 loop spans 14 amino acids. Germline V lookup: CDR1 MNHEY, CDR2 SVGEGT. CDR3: CASSETLFGNEQFF. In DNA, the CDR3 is TGTGCCAGCAGTGAGACTCTCTTCGGCAATGAGCAGTTCTTC.

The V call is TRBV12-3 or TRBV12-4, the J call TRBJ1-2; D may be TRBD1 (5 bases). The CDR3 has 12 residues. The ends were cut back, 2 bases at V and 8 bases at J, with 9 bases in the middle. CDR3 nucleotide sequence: TGTGCCAGCAGTTTAAGGGGCCCCGGCTACACCTTC. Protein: CASSLRGPGYTF.

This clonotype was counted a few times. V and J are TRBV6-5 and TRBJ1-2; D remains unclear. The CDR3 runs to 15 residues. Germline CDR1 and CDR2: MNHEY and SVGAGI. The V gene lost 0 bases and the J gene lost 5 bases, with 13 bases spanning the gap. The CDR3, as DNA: TGTGCCAGCAGTTACTCGAGAGAGGCTGGATATGGCTACACCTTC. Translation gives CASSYSREAGYGYTF.

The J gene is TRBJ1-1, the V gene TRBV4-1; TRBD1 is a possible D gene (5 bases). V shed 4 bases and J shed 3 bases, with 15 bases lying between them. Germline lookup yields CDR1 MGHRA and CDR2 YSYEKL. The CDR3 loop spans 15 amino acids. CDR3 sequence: CASSLRLTVDTEAFF. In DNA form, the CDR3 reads TGCGCCAGCAGCCTCCGTCTGACAGTGGACACTGAAGCTTTCTTT.

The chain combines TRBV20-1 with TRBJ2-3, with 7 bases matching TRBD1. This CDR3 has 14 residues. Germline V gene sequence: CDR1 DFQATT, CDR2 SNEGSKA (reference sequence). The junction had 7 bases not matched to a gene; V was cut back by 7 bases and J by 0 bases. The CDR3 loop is CSGAGGSSTDTQYF. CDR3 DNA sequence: TGCAGTGGGGCAGGGGGATCTAGCACAGATACGCAGTATTTT.

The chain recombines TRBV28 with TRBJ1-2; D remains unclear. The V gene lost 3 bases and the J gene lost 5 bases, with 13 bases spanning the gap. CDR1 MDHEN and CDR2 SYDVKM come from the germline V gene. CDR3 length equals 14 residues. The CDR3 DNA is TGTGCCAGCAGTTTTCGCCAGGAGCCGTATGGCTACACCTTC. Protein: CASSFRQEPYGYTF.

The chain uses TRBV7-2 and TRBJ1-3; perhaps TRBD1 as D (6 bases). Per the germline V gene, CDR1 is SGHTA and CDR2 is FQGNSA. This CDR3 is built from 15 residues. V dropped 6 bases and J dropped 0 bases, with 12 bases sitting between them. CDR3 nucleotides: TGTGCCAGCAGGCCGGACAGCCTCTCTGGAAACACCATATATTTT. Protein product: CASRPDSLSGNTIYF.

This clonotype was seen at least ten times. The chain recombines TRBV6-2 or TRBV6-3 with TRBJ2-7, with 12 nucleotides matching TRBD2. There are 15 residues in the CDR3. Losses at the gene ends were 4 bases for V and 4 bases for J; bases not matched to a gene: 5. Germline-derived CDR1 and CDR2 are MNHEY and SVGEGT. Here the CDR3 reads CASSSGLAGPYEQYF. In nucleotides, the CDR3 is TGTGCCAGCAGTTCCGGACTAGCGGGGCCTTACGAGCAGTACTTC.

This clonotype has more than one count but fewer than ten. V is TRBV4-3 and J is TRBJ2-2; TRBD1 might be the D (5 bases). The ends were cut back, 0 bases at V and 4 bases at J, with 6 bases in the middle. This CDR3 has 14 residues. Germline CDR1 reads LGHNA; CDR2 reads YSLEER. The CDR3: CASSQETGTGELFF. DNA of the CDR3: TGCGCCAGCAGCCAAGAAACAGGCACCGGGGAGCTGTTTTTT.

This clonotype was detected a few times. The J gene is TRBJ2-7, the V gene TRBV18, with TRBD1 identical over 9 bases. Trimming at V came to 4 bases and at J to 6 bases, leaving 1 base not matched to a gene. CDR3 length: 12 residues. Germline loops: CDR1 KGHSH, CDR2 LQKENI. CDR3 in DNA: TGTGCCAGCTCACAGACAGGGGGCGAGCAGTACGTC. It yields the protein CASSQTGGEQYV.

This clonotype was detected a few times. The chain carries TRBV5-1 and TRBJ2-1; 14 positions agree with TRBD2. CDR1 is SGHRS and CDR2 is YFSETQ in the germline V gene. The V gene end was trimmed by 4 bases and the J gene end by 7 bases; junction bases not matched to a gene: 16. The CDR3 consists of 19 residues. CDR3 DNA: TGCGCCAGCAGCGTCCGGGACAGGGGACTAGCGGGGGCCCTGAATGAGCAGTTCTTC. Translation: CASSVRDRGLAGALNEQFF.

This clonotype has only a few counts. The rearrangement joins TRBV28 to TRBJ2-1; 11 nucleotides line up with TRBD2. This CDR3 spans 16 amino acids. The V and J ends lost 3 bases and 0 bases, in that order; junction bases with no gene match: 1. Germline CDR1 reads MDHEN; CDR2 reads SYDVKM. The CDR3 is CASSFSGGGSYNEQFF. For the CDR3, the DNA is TGTGCCAGCAGTTTTAGCGGGGGGGGCTCCTACAATGAGCAGTTCTTC. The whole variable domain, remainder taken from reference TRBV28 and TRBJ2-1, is DVKVTQSSRYLVKRTGEKVFLECVQDMDHENMFWYRQDPGLGLRLIYFSYDVKMKEKGDIPEGYSVSREKKERFSLILESASTNQTSMYLCASSFSGGGSYNEQFFGPGTRLTVL.

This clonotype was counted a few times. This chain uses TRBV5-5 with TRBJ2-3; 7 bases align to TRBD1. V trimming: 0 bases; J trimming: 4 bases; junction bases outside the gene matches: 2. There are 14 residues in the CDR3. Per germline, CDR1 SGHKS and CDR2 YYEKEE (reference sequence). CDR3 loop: CASSLVQGADTQYF. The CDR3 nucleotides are TGTGCCAGCAGCTTGGTTCAGGGGGCAGATACGCAGTATTTT.

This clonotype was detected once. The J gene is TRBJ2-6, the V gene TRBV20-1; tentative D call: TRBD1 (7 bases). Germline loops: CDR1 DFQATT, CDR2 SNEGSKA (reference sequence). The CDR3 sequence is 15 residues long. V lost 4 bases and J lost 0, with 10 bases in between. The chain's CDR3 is CSATGGHSGANVLTF. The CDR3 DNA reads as TGCAGTGCTACAGGGGGGCACTCTGGGGCCAACGTCCTGACTTTC.

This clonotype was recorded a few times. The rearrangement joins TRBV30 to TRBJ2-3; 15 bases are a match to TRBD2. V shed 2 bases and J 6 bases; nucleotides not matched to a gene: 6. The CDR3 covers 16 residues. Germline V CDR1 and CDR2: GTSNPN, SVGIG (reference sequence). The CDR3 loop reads CAWSLGLAGGLDTQYF. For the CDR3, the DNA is TGTGCCTGGAGTCTGGGACTAGCGGGGGGATTGGATACGCAGTATTTT.

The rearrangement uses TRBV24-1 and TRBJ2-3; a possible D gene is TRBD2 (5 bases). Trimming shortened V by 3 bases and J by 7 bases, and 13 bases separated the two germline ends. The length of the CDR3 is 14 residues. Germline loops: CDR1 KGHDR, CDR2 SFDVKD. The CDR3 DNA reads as TGTGCCACCAGTGATCCCTCGAGGGTTCATACGCAGTATTTT. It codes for CATSDPSRVHTQYF.

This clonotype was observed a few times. This CDR3 reads CASSLAGGEEQYF. Here the CDR3 DNA reads TGTGCCAGCAGCTTAGCAGGGGGAGAGGAGCAGTACTTC. This rearrangement joins TRBV7-9 to TRBJ2-7, with D possibly matching TRBD1 (6 bases). The CDR3 spans 13 residues. Per germline, CDR1 SEHNR and CDR2 FQNEAQ (reference sequence). Trimming shortened V by 0 bases and J by 7 bases, and 10 bases separated the two germline ends.

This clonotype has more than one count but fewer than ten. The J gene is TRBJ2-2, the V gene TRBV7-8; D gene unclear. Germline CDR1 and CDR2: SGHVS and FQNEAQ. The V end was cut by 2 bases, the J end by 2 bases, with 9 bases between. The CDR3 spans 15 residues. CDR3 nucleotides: TGTGCCAGCAGCTTAAGCCGACTCAACACCGGGGAGCTGTTTTTT. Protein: CASSLSRLNTGELFF.

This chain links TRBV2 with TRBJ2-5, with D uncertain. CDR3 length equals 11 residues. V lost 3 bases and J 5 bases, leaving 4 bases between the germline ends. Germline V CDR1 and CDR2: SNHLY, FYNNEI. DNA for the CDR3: TGTGCCAGCAGTGACTTTGAGACCCAGTACTTC. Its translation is CASSDFETQYF.

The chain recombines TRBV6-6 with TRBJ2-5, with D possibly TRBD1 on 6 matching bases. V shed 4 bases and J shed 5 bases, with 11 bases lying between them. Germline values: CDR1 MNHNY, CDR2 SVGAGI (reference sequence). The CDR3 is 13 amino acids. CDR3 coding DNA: TGTGCCAGCAGTTTGACAGGTTGGGAGACCCAGTACTTC. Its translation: CASSLTGWETQYF.

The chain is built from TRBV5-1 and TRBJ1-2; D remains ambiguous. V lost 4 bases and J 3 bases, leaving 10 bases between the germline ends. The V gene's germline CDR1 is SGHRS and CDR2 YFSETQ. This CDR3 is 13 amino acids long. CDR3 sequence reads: CASSPTRDYGYTF. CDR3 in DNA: TGCGCCAGCAGCCCGACTAGAGACTATGGCTACACCTTC.

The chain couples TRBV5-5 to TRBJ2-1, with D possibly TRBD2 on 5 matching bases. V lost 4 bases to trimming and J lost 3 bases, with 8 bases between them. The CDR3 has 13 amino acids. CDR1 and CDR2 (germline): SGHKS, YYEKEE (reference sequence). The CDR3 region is CASSHTSYNEQFF. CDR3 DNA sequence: TGTGCCAGCAGCCATACTAGCTACAATGAGCAGTTCTTC.

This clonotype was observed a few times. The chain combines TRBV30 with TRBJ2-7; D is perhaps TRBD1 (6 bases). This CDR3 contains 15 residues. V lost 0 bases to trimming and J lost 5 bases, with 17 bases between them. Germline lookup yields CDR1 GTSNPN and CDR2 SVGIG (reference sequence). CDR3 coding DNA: TGTGCCTGGAGTGTCTGGGACGAGGGGGTCCACGAGCAGTACTTC. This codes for CAWSVWDEGVHEQYF.

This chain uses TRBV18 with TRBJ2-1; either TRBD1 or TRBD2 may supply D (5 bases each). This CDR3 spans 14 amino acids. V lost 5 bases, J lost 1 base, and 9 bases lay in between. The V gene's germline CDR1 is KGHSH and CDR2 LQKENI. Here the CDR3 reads CASSGTTSYNEQFF. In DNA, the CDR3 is TGTGCCAGCTCAGGGACCACGTCCTACAATGAGCAGTTCTTC.

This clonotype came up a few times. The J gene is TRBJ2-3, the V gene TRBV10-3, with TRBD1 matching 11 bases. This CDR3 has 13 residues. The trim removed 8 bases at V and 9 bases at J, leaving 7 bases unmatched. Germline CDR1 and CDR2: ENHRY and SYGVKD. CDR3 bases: TGTGCCATCGGGGGACAGGGGGATACGACGCAGTATTTT. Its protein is CAIGGQGDTTQYF.

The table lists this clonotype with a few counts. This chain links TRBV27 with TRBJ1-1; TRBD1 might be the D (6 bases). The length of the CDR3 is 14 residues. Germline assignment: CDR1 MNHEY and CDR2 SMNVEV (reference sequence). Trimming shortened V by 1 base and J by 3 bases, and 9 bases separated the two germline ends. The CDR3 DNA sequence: TGTGCCAGCAGTTTATACGGACAGTACACTGAAGCTTTCTTT. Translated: CASSLYGQYTEAFF.

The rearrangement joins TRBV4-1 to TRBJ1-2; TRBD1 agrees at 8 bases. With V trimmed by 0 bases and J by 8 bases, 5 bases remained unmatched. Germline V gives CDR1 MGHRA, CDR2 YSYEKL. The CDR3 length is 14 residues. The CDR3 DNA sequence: TGCGCCAGCAGCCAAGACAGGGGGCATCGGGGCTACACCTTC. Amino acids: CASSQDRGHRGYTF.